This TCR beta chain appears in the sequencing data of a study of T cell responses to AZD1222 COVID-19 vaccine. The study, taken as a whole, reports: In a largely white British group with more females than males, clonal diversity was possibly underestimated. Seropositive status at baseline applied to only a handful of AZD1222 recipients. Spike-wide coverage was observed for vaccine-associated CD4 TCRs, with dominant responses at 160-218 and 743-854.

The CDR3 is made up of 17 amino acids. CDR1 is SGHAT, CDR2 FQNNGV, per germline. V gave up 5 bases and J gave up 6 bases; unmatched junction bases: 14. For this clone: The antigen remains unidentified.

The assay was immunoSEQ multiplex PCR, and TCRdb's table has in-frame clones only and misses some. The repertoire holds approximately 140,000 clones, with roughly 90% as singletons. The specimen comprised peripheral blood, sampled on day 0 of AZD1222 vaccination. V is TRBV11-2 and J is TRBJ1-1, with 11 bases matching TRBD1. The sequence derives from an adult in good health. For the CDR3, the DNA is TGTGCCAGCAGCCCCTGGGCCCGGGACAGGGGGGGTCCTGAAGCTTTCTTT. Translating it yields CASSPWARDRGGPEAFF.